Listed here are 25 T cell receptor beta chains from one sample, sequenced in a study of technical replicates of blood from a few donors. Profiled with immunoSEQ multiplex PCR; TCRdb holds only in-frame clones, not every one. In the table there are some 82,000 clones, 85% to 95% of which are singletons. The sequenced sample was T cells isolated from PBMCs. Receptors originate from a human donor in good health.

In its sample, this clone was seen once. The rearrangement uses TRBV6-6 and TRBJ2-7, with 7 bases fitting TRBD1. The CDR3 covers 15 residues. Germline V gene lookup returns CDR1 MNHNY and CDR2 SVGAGI (reference sequence). The junction had 5 bases not matched to a gene; V was cut back by 2 bases and J by 1 base. The CDR3 loop is CASSYRGPSSYEQYF. CDR3 bases: TGTGCCAGCAGTTACAGGGGGCCCAGTTCCTACGAGCAGTACTTC.

This rearrangement joins TRBV7-9 to TRBJ1-1, with D possibly TRBD1 on 5 matching bases. The CDR3 spans 13 residues. Germline CDR1 SEHNR, CDR2 FQNEAQ (reference sequence). Trimming took off 3 bases at V and 6 bases at J, with 11 bases between the two ends. The CDR3 DNA sequence: TGTGCCAGCAGCTTGGCCCGGGGGGCTGAAGCTTTCTTT. It is translated as CASSLARGAEAFF.

This chain uses TRBV19 with TRBJ2-7; TRBD1 matches 9 bases. With V trimmed by 3 bases and J by 6 bases, 9 bases remained unmatched. Looked up from germline, CDR1 is LNHDA and CDR2 is SQIVND (reference sequence). The CDR3 is made up of 15 amino acids. The CDR3 sequence is CASSMTGQGLSEQYF. As DNA, the CDR3 is TGTGCCAGTAGTATGACGGGACAGGGTTTATCCGAGCAGTACTTC.

This chain joins TRBV6-5 and TRBJ1-1, with D unresolved. The CDR3 contains 14 residues. Trimming stripped 2 bases from V and 2 bases from J, with 9 bases between. CDR1 and CDR2 (germline): MNHEY, SVGAGI. CDR3 amino acids: CASSYTSLNTEAFF. DNA for the CDR3: TGTGCCAGCAGTTACACGAGTCTCAACACTGAAGCTTTCTTT.

The chain uses TRBV4-3 and TRBJ2-3; the D gene is possibly TRBD1 (6 bases). V was pared by 5 bases and J by 0 bases, with 12 bases between. This CDR3 contains 15 residues. Germline CDR1 LGHNA, CDR2 YSLEER. The CDR3 sequence: CASSIRTASTDTQYF. The CDR3, as DNA: TGCGCCAGCAGCATCAGGACAGCGAGCACAGATACGCAGTATTTT.

The chain couples TRBV5-1 to TRBJ2-6; the D gene is possibly TRBD1 (5 bases). Germline V gene data show CDR1 as SGHRS and CDR2 as YFSETQ. Trimming cost V 7 bases and J 0 bases, with 14 bases left between them. The CDR3 is made up of 16 amino acids. The CDR3 nucleotides read TGCGCCAGCCGATCCCGACAGAACTCTGGGGCCAACGTCCTGACTTTC. It codes for CASRSRQNSGANVLTF.

This rearrangement joins TRBV5-5 to TRBJ2-1, with 8 bases lining up with TRBD2. Unmatched junction bases numbered 6, after V lost 2 bases and J lost 5 bases. The CDR3 runs 15 residues. The germline V gene has CDR1 SGHKS and CDR2 YYEKEE (reference sequence). CDR3 in amino acids: CASSFGRVGNNEQFF. The CDR3 DNA follows: TGTGCCAGCAGCTTCGGGAGGGTGGGTAACAATGAGCAGTTCTTC.

This chain joins TRBV30 and TRBJ2-5, with D uncertain. The length of the CDR3 is 16 residues. V gave up 0 bases and J gave up 7 bases, with 21 bases separating them. The V gene's germline CDR1 is GTSNPN and CDR2 SVGIG (reference sequence). The CDR3 coding sequence is TGTGCCTGGAGTGTACTGGCAGATAAGAGGTTTGGGACCCAGTACTTC. It codes for CAWSVLADKRFGTQYF.

V is TRBV5-1 and J is TRBJ2-5; D possibly corresponds to TRBD1 (5 bases). From germline, CDR1 is SGHRS and CDR2 YFSETQ. The V end lost 4 bases, the J end lost 4 bases, and 17 bases lay between the germline ends. The CDR3 sequence is 15 residues long. The CDR3 DNA reads TGCGCCAGCAGCGTGGCCAGGGCCCCCAGAGAGACCCAGTACTTC. Its protein product is CASSVARAPRETQYF.

The rearrangement links TRBV2 to TRBJ2-7, with 10 positions matching TRBD1. Germline-derived CDR1 and CDR2 are SNHLY and FYNNEI. This CDR3 contains 13 residues. Trimming cost V 9 bases and J 5 bases; bases outside gene matches: 7. The CDR3 region is CASGWDRGNEQYF. The DNA of the CDR3 is TGTGCCAGTGGTTGGGACAGGGGAAACGAGCAGTACTTC.

The chain links TRBV7-6 to TRBJ1-1; unclear D gene. This CDR3 region has 12 residues. The germline gives CDR1 SGHVS, CDR2 FNYEAQ. V dropped 5 bases and J dropped 6 bases, with 10 bases sitting between them. CDR3 sequence: CASSPKLPEAFF. DNA for the CDR3: TGTGCCAGCAGCCCTAAGTTGCCTGAAGCTTTCTTT.

V is TRBV7-3 and J is TRBJ2-5, with 11 positions matching TRBD2. Germline assignment: CDR1 SGHTA and CDR2 FQGTGA. With V trimmed by 5 bases and J by 5 bases, 7 bases remained unmatched. There are 15 residues in the CDR3. CDR3: CASSLTSGSGETQYF. The CDR3 coding sequence is TGTGCCAGCAGCCTTACTAGCGGGAGCGGGGAGACCCAGTACTTC.

The gene calls are TRBV5-4 and TRBJ2-5, with D uncertain. The V end lost 5 bases, the J end lost 4 bases, and 12 bases lay between the germline ends. The CDR3 contains 13 residues. Germline V lookup: CDR1 SGHNT, CDR2 YYREEE (reference sequence). The CDR3 DNA reads TGTGCCAGCAGGAATCAGGTCGTAGAGACCCAGTACTTC. Translating it yields CASRNQVVETQYF.

The chain combines TRBV2 with TRBJ2-1; D not certain. CDR3 length: 13 residues. Germline CDR1 and CDR2: SNHLY and FYNNEI. Trimming took off 3 bases at V and 4 bases at J, with 7 bases between the two ends. The CDR3 nucleotides are TGTGCCAGCAGTGAGGCACGTTACAATGAGCAGTTCTTC. It codes for CASSEARYNEQFF. Looking up the rest from reference TRBV2 and TRBJ2-1 gives the full variable domain: EPEVTQTPSHQVTQMGQEVILRCVPISNHLYFYWYRQILGQKVEFLVSFYNNEISEKSEIFDDQFSVERPDGSNFTLKIRSTKLEDSAMYFCASSEARYNEQFFGPGTRLTVL.

The sample holds a few counts of this clone. J is TRBJ1-1 and V is TRBV7-9; 7 bases are shared with TRBD1. This CDR3 spans 13 amino acids. The V segment lost 8 bases and the J segment 1 base; nucleotides outside the gene matches: 4. CDR1 and CDR2 (germline): SEHNR, FQNEAQ (reference sequence). CDR3 sequence: CASAGQQNTEAFF. The CDR3 DNA sequence: TGTGCCAGCGCGGGACAGCAGAACACTGAAGCTTTCTTT.

The V and J genes are TRBV5-4 and TRBJ1-2; D might be TRBD1 (5 bases). There are 16 residues in the CDR3. The V and J ends lost 4 bases and 3 bases respectively, with 19 bases between them. CDR1 SGHNT and CDR2 YYREEE come from the germline V gene (reference sequence). CDR3: CASSVWGDAPHYGYTF. The CDR3 DNA reads TGTGCCAGCAGCGTTTGGGGGGACGCACCCCACTATGGCTACACCTTC.

The V gene is TRBV7-9, the J gene TRBJ2-1; D gene uncertain. The CDR3 spans 11 residues. CDR1 SEHNR and CDR2 FQNEAQ come from the germline V gene (reference sequence). V dropped 5 bases and J dropped 6 bases, with 5 bases sitting between them. The CDR3 DNA reads as TGTGCCAGCAGCCTATCCAATGAGCAGTTCTTC. Translation gives CASSLSNEQFF.

The genes are TRBV28 and TRBJ1-5; D is unclear. V was cut by 6 bases and J by 4 bases, with 16 bases left in between. The CDR3 is 15 residues long. The germline V gene encodes CDR1 MDHEN and CDR2 SYDVKM. The CDR3 loop is CASSHPQLVNQPQHF. CDR3 in DNA: TGTGCCAGCAGCCACCCCCAGCTAGTGAATCAGCCCCAGCATTTT.

The chain uses TRBV15 and TRBJ2-3; 9 nucleotides align to TRBD2. This CDR3 has 14 residues. The J segment lost 4 bases and the V segment lost 8 bases, leaving 7 bases of the junction unmatched. CDR1 is LNHNV and CDR2 is YYDKDF in the germline V gene (reference sequence). The CDR3 spells CATEAGGYPDTQYF. CDR3 sequence (DNA): TGTGCCACCGAGGCGGGAGGGTACCCAGATACGCAGTATTTT.

This clone was seen just once. V is TRBV27 and J is TRBJ2-1, with D tentatively TRBD2 (5 bases). The CDR3 covers 16 residues. CDR1 MNHEY and CDR2 SMNVEV come from the germline V gene (reference sequence). V lost 2 bases, J lost 2 bases, and 13 bases lay in between. This CDR3 is CASSLVYGVTYNEQFF. The CDR3 nucleotides read TGTGCCAGCAGTTTAGTATACGGGGTCACCTACAATGAGCAGTTCTTC.

In nucleotides, the CDR3 is TGTGCCAGCAGCTTGGGACAGGGGGGGACATCCTACGAGCAGTACTTC. Translated: CASSLGQGGTSYEQYF. V usage is TRBV7-9 and J usage is TRBJ2-7, with 11 bases identical to TRBD1. Germline lookup yields CDR1 SEHNR and CDR2 FQNEAQ (reference sequence). Losses at the gene ends were 3 bases for V and 1 base for J; bases not matched to a gene: 5. The CDR3 is 16 residues long.

The chain combines TRBV5-6 with TRBJ2-1; no clear D. Germline CDR1 reads SGHDT; CDR2 reads YYEEEE. V shed 4 bases and J shed 4 bases, with 6 bases lying between them. This CDR3 contains 12 residues. The CDR3 reads CASSLSYNEQFF. CDR3 in DNA: TGTGCCAGCAGCCTATCGTACAATGAGCAGTTCTTC.

The genes are TRBV28 and TRBJ1-1; D not certain. CDR1 and CDR2 (germline): MDHEN, SYDVKM. The ends were cut back, 1 base at V and 0 bases at J, with 15 bases in the middle. This CDR3 is 17 amino acids long. CDR3 DNA sequence: TGTGCCAGCAGTTTATTCCCCCTTAAGCTTATGAACACTGAAGCTTTCTTT. Translation: CASSLFPLKLMNTEAFF. Combining the CDR3 with reference TRBV28 and TRBJ1-1 gives the whole variable domain DVKVTQSSRYLVKRTGEKVFLECVQDMDHENMFWYRQDPGLGLRLIYFSYDVKMKEKGDIPEGYSVSREKKERFSLILESASTNQTSMYLCASSLFPLKLMNTEAFFGQGTRLTVV.

The gene calls are TRBV13 and TRBJ2-4; possible D gene TRBD1, 6 bases. CDR3 size: 14 residues. Germline values: CDR1 PRHDT, CDR2 FYEKMQ (reference sequence). Trimming stripped 1 base from V and 6 bases from J, with 10 bases between. As DNA, the CDR3 is TGTGCCAGCAGCTTAGCCCTACAGGGAAACATTCAGTACTTC. Protein sequence: CASSLALQGNIQYF.

The chain links TRBV5-1 to TRBJ1-1, with 7 bases aligning to TRBD1. Looked up from germline, CDR1 is SGHRS and CDR2 is YFSETQ. This CDR3 contains 14 residues. Trimming took 6 bases from V and 4 from J; bases not matched to a gene: 9. This chain's CDR3 is CASTTDWDSTEAFF. The CDR3 bases are TGCGCCAGCACCACTGACTGGGACAGCACTGAAGCTTTCTTT. Full variable domain (remainder filled in from reference TRBV5-1 and TRBJ1-1): KAGVTQTPRYLIKTRGQQVTLSCSPISGHRSVSWYQQTPGQGLQFLFEYFSETQRNKGNFPGRFSGRQFSNSRSEMNVSTLELGDSALYLCASTTDWDSTEAFFGQGTRLTVV.